This T cell receptor beta chain came from a study of CD8+ T cells in alopecia areata (dated by TCRdb to between 2017 and 2018). Regarding the study in general: Treated patients were enrolled in an open-label pilot trial of oral tofacitinib at 5 to 10 mg twice daily for moderate-to-severe alopecia areata. Tofacitinib was administered for 6 to 18 months, and 6 months of follow-up off drug were then conducted to assess delayed response and recurrence. In treated patients, disease severity was measured using the SALT score, which gives the percentage of scalp surface area affected. High-throughput TCRbeta sequencing was used to examine T cell clonal expansion in alopecia areata in both the C3H/HeJ mouse model and human patients. In humans, TCRbeta sequencing was performed on scalp tissue and on sorted CD4+ and CD8+ peripheral blood T cells from healthy controls and from patients with patchy or totalis/universalis alopecia areata. Tofacitinib-treated patients had biopsies at baseline and at 4 and 24 weeks of treatment, with a later scalp biopsy in several patients. Clonality in the scalp was compared among normal scalp (n=4), patchy alopecia areata scalp (n=8), and alopecia totalis/universalis scalp (n=8). RNA came from the PAXgene miRNA kit for fixed scalp, the miRNeasy kit for PBMCs, and the RNeasy kit for mouse skin. immunoSEQ multiplex PCR using 35 Vbeta forward primers and 13 Jbeta reverse primers was used to amplify TCRbeta CDR3 regions.

What the study reported, not specific to this receptor: Scalp clonality and the number of expanded CD8+ clones among the top 100 scalp clones were significantly decreased by tofacitinib. Scalp TCR repertoire analysis is complicated because resident alphabeta T cells in normal human skin are also sequenced, whereas mouse skin is dominated by gammadelta T cells. Shared TCR sequences between patients were less evident than in mice, which may be partly attributable to HLA diversity in the patient population. During tofacitinib treatment, many expanded lesional clones stuck around in both scalp and blood, and this persistence may partly explain why relapse happens after treatment is stopped. Compared with normal scalp, lesional scalp had higher clonality and more expanded CD8+ clones, particularly in alopecia totalis/universalis, a pattern that suggests antigenic drive. Because the treated cohort was small and had just a single nonresponder, larger studies are needed to establish links between baseline CD8+ expansion and response.

In the paper's terms, the time point label means: about four weeks on oral tofacitinib. According to the study, the label for this sample's treatment or condition signals: oral pan-JAK inhibitor, 5-10 mg twice daily. Lesional scalp punch biopsies and peripheral blood were obtained from alopecia areata patients. PBMCs were isolated by density centrifugation and stained for CD3, CD4 and CD8, and CD4+ and CD8+ T cells were sorted on a FACSAria. Libraries were built with the immunoSEQ multiplex PCR assay. RNA was extracted from all samples and reverse transcribed into cDNA, which served as template for TCR sequencing. SuperScript III was used to make first-strand cDNA, primed with a 2:1 mix of oligo-dT and random hexamers. A synthetic immune receptor repertoire was used to measure amplification bias, and any remaining bias was corrected computationally. Per the source publication's procedure: Raw reads were preprocessed to remove errors, and CDR3 was defined according to IMGT conventions as the region from the conserved cysteine to phenylalanine. Clonality was computed as 1 minus the Shannon entropy, with the entropy normalized by log2 of the number of productive unique TCRs. CD4 or CD8 identity of scalp clones was inferred by cross-referencing scalp TCRbeta sequences with sorted blood CD4 and CD8 repertoires. TCRdb limited this immuneACCESS table to in-frame rearrangements with V and J called. A share of clones is missing; checked studies link under half to unresolved V genes, and the rest is unexplained. V and J calls and clone size come straight from that table; D and trimming were deduced from the DNA. The sample table contains about 74,000 clones; only one count was recorded for about 30% of them. The ten largest account for around 14% of the sample.

Taken from cysteine to phenylalanine, the CDR3 has 13 residues. This entry keeps only the CDR3 DNA: 39 bases, framed from base 1. As encoded in the germline V gene (reference sequence), CDR1 is MNHEY while CDR2 is SMNVEV. Trimming removed 3 bases from V and 4 bases from J, leaving 9 bases between the germline ends. This clone occurred once. Its specific antigen is unknown. Within one base of it there is no much larger clone, and no base qualities were kept. The TCR sequence derives from a human donor with alopecia areata. The V gene is TRBV27 and the J gene is TRBJ2-5; the D gene is not confidently resolved. This sample comprised CD8+ T cells sorted from blood, obtained at week 4, from a patient treated with tofacitinib. The DNA sequence is given as TGTGCCAGCAGTTTTTCTCCTCGAGAGACCCAGTACTTC. This codes for CASSFSPRETQYF.